This record concerns one T cell receptor beta chain sequence. What it binds is unknown. Vbeta (60) and Jbeta (13) primers were used in the PCR. In the original processing: In a later analysis, the count reached 76 million or so unique TCR beta chains, with roughly 9.9 million shared. Libraries were prepared by immunoSEQ multiplex PCR; TCRdb keeps only in-frame clonotypes and omits some of them. V and J calls and clone size are those listed in that table; D and trimming were worked out from the DNA. The top ten clones hold about 3% of a sample with more than 140,000 clones, roughly 64% of them seen once. This sample stems from a study of cytomegalovirus exposure and HLA in healthy donors. General study points: Highly shared sequence variants in one cluster were likely a sequencing artifact. TCR beta chains numbering some 160 were designated cytomegalovirus-associated. A later analysis, which compared TCR beta chains of equal frequency, found the HLA-associated ones more clonally expanded.

Germline CDR1 and CDR2: LNHNV and YYDKDF (reference sequence). Trimming took 0 bases from V and 1 from J; bases not matched to a gene: 5. CDR3 size: 16 residues. This chain uses TRBV15 with TRBJ1-1, with 7 bases lining up with TRBD1. Sample: PBMCs. The source of this sequence is a woman aged 25 to 45 in good health and CMV-seropositive. In nucleotides, the CDR3 is TGTGCCACCAGCAGAGATTTGCAGGGGGGGAACACTGAAGCTTTCTTT. As protein: CATSRDLQGGNTEAFF.